The following is a T cell receptor (beta chain) sequence with its context. The entry originates in a study of blood T cell repertoires in COVID-19. Study-level information: COVID-19 samples, acute and convalescent, were from the United States, Italy and Spain. T cells, B-cell-depleted T cells, or PBMCs provided the cDNA or gDNA that served as material.

The method was immunoSEQ multiplex PCR; TCRdb's version includes in-frame clones alone and lacks a portion of them. The sample has some 130,000 clones, 78% seen once. V lost 0 bases and J lost 4, with 13 bases in between. The CDR3 sequence is 16 residues long. CDR1 and CDR2 from the germline V gene are SGHTA and FQGNSA. The V and J genes are TRBV7-2 and TRBJ1-3; D is undetermined. Sequenced: peripheral blood. The source is a man aged 60 to 75 who had recovered from COVID-19. CDR3 nucleotides: TGTGCCAGCAGCTTAGCGTTTAGCTCCCGAGGAAACACCATATATTTT. Its protein product is CASSLAFSSRGNTIYF.